The 3 T cell receptor beta chains listed next were all sequenced from one sample in a study of OX40 agonist ivuxolimab in advanced cancers. The protocol used for the library was the immunoSEQ multiplex PCR assay. TCRdb took this table from immuneACCESS and kept in-frame rearrangements with V and J called. Such tables lack part of the clones; where checked against another copy, unresolved V genes explain under half of the gap, and the rest is unexplained. The sample has tens of thousands of clones on record, more than 75% of them singletons. In total, the top ten clones hold roughly 2% of the sample. This material consisted of CD4+ or CD8+ T cells sorted from blood, taken in a trial of the OX40 agonist ivuxolimab. These TCRs come from an adult with an advanced solid tumor such as melanoma, head and neck, liver or kidney cancer.

The gene calls are TRBV28 and TRBJ2-7; D ambiguous. V gave up 8 bases and J gave up 2 bases, with 10 bases separating them. Germline V lookup: CDR1 MDHEN, CDR2 SYDVKM. This CDR3 spans 12 amino acids. CDR3 coding DNA: TGTGCCAGCGAAACGGCAGCCTACGAGCAGTACTTC. The encoded protein is CASETAAYEQYF.

This sequence joins TRBV14 and TRBJ2-3; 11 bases agree with TRBD2. Germline V gene sequence: CDR1 SGHDN, CDR2 FVKESK. The CDR3 is 21 amino acids. V gave up 0 bases and J gave up 5 bases; unmatched junction bases: 19. Here the CDR3 reads CASSQDLSGISGGEPGDTQYF. The CDR3 coding sequence is TGTGCCAGCAGCCAAGATCTATCAGGGATTAGCGGGGGGGAACCGGGAGATACGCAGTATTTT.

The chain has TRBV19 and TRBJ1-5, with 9 positions matching TRBD1. CDR1 and CDR2 (germline): LNHDA, SQIVND (reference sequence). Losses at the gene ends were 3 bases for V and 3 bases for J; bases not matched to a gene: 6. The length of the CDR3 is 16 residues. CDR3 loop: CASSISGTGTNQPQHF. CDR3 nucleotides: TGTGCCAGTAGTATCTCAGGGACAGGGACCAATCAGCCCCAGCATTTT.